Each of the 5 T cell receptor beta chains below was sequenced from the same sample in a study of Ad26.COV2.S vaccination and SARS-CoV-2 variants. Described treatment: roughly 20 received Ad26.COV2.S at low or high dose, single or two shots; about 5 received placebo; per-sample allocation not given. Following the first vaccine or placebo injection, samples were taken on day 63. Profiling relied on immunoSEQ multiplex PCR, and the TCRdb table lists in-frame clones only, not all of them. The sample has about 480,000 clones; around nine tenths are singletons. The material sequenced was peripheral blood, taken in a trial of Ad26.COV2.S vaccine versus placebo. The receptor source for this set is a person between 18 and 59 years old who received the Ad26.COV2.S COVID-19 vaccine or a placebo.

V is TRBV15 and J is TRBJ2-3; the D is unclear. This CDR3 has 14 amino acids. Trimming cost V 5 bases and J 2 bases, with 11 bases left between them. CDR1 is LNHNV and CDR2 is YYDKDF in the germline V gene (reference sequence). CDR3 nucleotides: TGTGCCACCAGCCCGGCGGCAGCCACAGATACGCAGTATTTT. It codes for CATSPAAATDTQYF. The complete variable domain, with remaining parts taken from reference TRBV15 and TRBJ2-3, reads DAMVIQNPRYQVTQFGKPVTLSCSQTLNHNVMYWYQQKSSQAPKLLFHYYDKDFNNEADTPDNFQSRRPNTSFCFLDIRSPGLGDTAMYLCATSPAAATDTQYFGPGTRLTVL.

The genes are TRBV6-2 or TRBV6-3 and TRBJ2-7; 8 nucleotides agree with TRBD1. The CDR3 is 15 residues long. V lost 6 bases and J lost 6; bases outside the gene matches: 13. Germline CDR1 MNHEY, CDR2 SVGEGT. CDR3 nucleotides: TGTGCCAGCAGCTGGACAAGACAGGGGCTTGGCGAGCAGTACTTC. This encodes CASSWTRQGLGEQYF.

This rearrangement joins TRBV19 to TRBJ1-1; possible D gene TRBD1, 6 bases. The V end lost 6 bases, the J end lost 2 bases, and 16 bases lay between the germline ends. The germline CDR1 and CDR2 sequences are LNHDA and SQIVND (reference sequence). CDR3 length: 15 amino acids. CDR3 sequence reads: CASSLPAGGNTEAFF. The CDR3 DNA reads TGTGCCAGTAGCCTCCCCGCGGGGGGCAACACTGAAGCTTTCTTT. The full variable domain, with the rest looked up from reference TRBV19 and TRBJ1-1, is DGGITQSPKYLFRKEGQNVTLSCEQNLNHDAMYWYRQDPGQGLRLIYYSQIVNDFQKGDIAEGYSVSREKKESFPLTVTSAQKNPTAFYLCASSLPAGGNTEAFFGQGTRLTVV.

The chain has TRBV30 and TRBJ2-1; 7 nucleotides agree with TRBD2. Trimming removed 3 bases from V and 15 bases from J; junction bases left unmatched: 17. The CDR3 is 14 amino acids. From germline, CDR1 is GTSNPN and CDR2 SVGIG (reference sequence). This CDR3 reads CAWSRLAGEGLGFF. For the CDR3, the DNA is TGTGCCTGGAGCCGTCTTGCGGGAGAAGGTTTGGGGTTCTTC.

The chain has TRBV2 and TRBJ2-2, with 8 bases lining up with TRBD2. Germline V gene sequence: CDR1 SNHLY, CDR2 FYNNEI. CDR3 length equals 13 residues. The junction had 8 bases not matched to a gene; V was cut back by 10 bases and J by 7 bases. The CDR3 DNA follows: TGTGCCACCACACTAGCGGTGGGCGGGGAGCTGTTTTTT. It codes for CATTLAVGGELFF. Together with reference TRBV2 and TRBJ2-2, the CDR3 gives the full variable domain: EPEVTQTPSHQVTQMGQEVILRCVPISNHLYFYWYRQILGQKVEFLVSFYNNEISEKSEIFDDQFSVERPDGSNFTLKIRSTKLEDSAMYFCATTLAVGGELFFGEGSRLTVL.